The rows below give T cell receptor beta chains drawn from one sample of a study of cytomegalovirus exposure and HLA in healthy donors. Some clones are missing from TCRdb's copy, which holds only in-frame ones; the method was immunoSEQ multiplex PCR. The sample yields approximately 38,000 clones, around 83% seen once. Sequencing was carried out using PBMCs. Every receptor here comes from a young woman in good health and CMV-seronegative. CDR3s include the opening cysteine and the closing phenylalanine or tryptophan. The D gene is left open where the match is weak. Clone size is given for some rows only: seen once, a few or many times, or a class if the clone is expanded.

D: TRBD1; size: NA; V: TRBV27; J: TRBJ1-1; DNA: TGTGCCAGCAGTTTATCGACAGGGGTTTACACTGAAGCTTTCTTT; CDR3: CASSLSTGVYTEAFF
D: TRBD1; size: NA; V: TRBV27; J: TRBJ1-5; DNA: TGTGCCAGCAGTTTCGACCGGGACAGAAATCAGCCCCAGCATTTT; CDR3: CASSFDRDRNQPQHF
D: TRBD2; size: NA; V: TRBV4-1; J: TRBJ2-1; DNA: TGCGCCAGCAGCCATAGAACCCAAGGAGCGGGAGGGCCCAATGAGCAGTTCTTC; CDR3: CASSHRTQGAGGPNEQFF
D: NA; size: NA; V: TRBV28; J: TRBJ2-5; DNA: TGCAAAACAGGTATCCAAGAGACCCAGTACTTC; CDR3: CKTGIQETQYF
D: TRBD2; size: NA; V: TRBV28; J: TRBJ2-3; DNA: TGTGCCAGCAGTCCAGGGACTAGCGGTCTCGGCACAGATACGCAGTATTTT; CDR3: CASSPGTSGLGTDTQYF
D: NA; size: NA; V: TRBV28; J: TRBJ1-5; DNA: TGTGCCAGCAGGACAGGTTTTCTTAGCAATCAGCCCCAGCATTTT; CDR3: CASRTGFLSNQPQHF
D: NA; size: NA; V: TRBV7-8; J: TRBJ2-2; DNA: TGTGCCAGCAGCTTGACTAGTATAGGGGAGCTGTTTTTT; CDR3: CASSLTSIGELFF
D: NA; size: NA; V: TRBV5-1; J: TRBJ1-1; DNA: TGCGCCAGCAGCTTGGCGGGGGTCGGGGACACTGAAGCTTTCTTT; CDR3: CASSLAGVGDTEAFF
D: TRBD2; size: few; V: TRBV6-1; J: TRBJ2-7; DNA: TGTGCCAGCAGTGATGGGGCTAGCGGATCCTACGAGCAGTACTTC; CDR3: CASSDGASGSYEQYF
D: NA; size: NA; V: TRBV7-2; J: TRBJ2-5; DNA: TGTGCCAGCAGCTCCGGGACACAAGAGACCCAGTACTTC; CDR3: CASSSGTQETQYF
D: NA; size: NA; V: TRBV21-1; J: TRBJ1-1; DNA: TGTGCCAGCAGAAAGGACCCCAGGGATTTGAACACTGAAGCTTTCTTT; CDR3: CASRKDPRDLNTEAFF
D: TRBD1; size: NA; V: TRBV6-5; J: TRBJ1-1; DNA: TGTGCCAGCAGTTCCCCGGGACAGCTTATTAGGAAGTTGGCTTTCTTT; CDR3: CASSSPGQLIRKLAFF
D: TRBD1; size: NA; V: TRBV6-1; J: TRBJ2-7; DNA: TGTGCCACCTACCATTGGGACAGGGGGCTCGAGCAGTACTTC; CDR3: CATYHWDRGLEQYF
D: NA; size: NA; V: TRBV11-2; J: TRBJ1-1; DNA: TGTGCCAGCAGAGGGCCGGGACTGCGAGCTTTCTTT; CDR3: CASRGPGLRAFF
D: TRBD1; size: few; V: TRBV28; J: TRBJ2-7; DNA: TGTGCCAGCCGACAGGGAACCTACGAGCAGTACTTC; CDR3: CASRQGTYEQYF
D: TRBD2; size: NA; V: TRBV5-1; J: TRBJ2-1; DNA: TGCGCCAGCAGCATTGTAGCGGGAGGCCACAATGAGCAGTTCTTC; CDR3: CASSIVAGGHNEQFF
D: NA; size: few; V: TRBV19; J: TRBJ2-1; DNA: TGTGCCAGTAGTATAGATTCAGACTGGGAGCAGTTCTTC; CDR3: CASSIDSDWEQFF
D: NA; size: NA; V: TRBV12-5; J: TRBJ1-1; DNA: TGTGCTAGTGCCTGGGAAGGGAGGAACACTGAAGCTTTCTTT; CDR3: CASAWEGRNTEAFF
D: TRBD2; size: once; V: TRBV18; J: TRBJ2-7; DNA: TGTGCCAGCTCACCTAGCGGGGGGGCCTACGAGCAGTACTTC; CDR3: CASSPSGGAYEQYF
D: TRBD1; size: NA; V: TRBV6-1; J: TRBJ2-5; DNA: TGTGCCAGCAGTGAATACGGGACAGAGCAAGAGACCCAGTACTTC; CDR3: CASSEYGTEQETQYF
D: TRBD2; size: NA; V: TRBV5-1; J: TRBJ2-3; DNA: TGCGCCAGCGCGAGCGGCGGGAGTGCAGATACGCAGTATTTT; CDR3: CASASGGSADTQYF
D: NA; size: NA; V: TRBV7-9; J: TRBJ1-1; DNA: TGTGCCAGCAGTCCCCCCGGGAGCACTGAAGCTTTCTTT; CDR3: CASSPPGSTEAFF
D: NA; size: NA; V: TRBV19; J: TRBJ2-5; DNA: TGTGCCACCCAAGGCGGGGCTGGCGAGACCCAGTACTTC; CDR3: CATQGGAGETQYF
D: NA; size: once; V: TRBV4-3; J: TRBJ2-2; DNA: TGCGCCAGCAGCCAAGACAGGAAAAACACCGGGGAGCTGTTTTTT; CDR3: CASSQDRKNTGELFF